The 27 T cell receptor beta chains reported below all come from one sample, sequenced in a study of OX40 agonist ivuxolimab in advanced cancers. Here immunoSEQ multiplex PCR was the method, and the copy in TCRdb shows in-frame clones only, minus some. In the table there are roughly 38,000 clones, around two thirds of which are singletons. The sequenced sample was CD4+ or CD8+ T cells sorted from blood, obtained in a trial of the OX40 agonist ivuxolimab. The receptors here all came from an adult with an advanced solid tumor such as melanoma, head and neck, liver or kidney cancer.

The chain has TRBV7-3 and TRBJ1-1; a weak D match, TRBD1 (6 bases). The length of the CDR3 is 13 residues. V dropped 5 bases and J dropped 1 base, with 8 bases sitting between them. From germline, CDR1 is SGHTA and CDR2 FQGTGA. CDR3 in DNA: TGTGCCAGCAGCATGGACAGGAACACTGAAGCTTTCTTT. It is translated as CASSMDRNTEAFF.

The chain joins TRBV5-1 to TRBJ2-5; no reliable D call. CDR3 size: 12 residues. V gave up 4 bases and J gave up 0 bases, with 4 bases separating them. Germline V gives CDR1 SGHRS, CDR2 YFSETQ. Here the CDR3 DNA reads TGCGCCAGCAGCCGGAACCAAGAGACCCAGTACTTC. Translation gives CASSRNQETQYF.

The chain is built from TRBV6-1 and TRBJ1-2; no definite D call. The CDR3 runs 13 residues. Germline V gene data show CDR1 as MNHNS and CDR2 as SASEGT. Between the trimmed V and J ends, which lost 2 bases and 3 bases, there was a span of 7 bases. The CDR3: CASSESLYYGYTF. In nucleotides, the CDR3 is TGTGCCAGCAGTGAATCGTTGTACTATGGCTACACCTTC.

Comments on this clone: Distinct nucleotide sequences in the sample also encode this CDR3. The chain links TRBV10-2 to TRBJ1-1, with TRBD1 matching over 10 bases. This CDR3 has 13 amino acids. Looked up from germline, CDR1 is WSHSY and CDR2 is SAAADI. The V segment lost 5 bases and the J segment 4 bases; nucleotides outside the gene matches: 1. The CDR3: CASSRTGGTEAFF. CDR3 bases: TGCGCCAGCAGTCGGACAGGGGGCACTGAAGCTTTCTTT.

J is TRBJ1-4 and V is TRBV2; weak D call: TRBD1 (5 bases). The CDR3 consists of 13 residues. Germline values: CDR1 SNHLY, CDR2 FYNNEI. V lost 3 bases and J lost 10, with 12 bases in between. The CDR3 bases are TGTGCCAGCAGTGAGGGGACTGTAGGAAAACTGTTTTTT. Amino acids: CASSEGTVGKLFF.

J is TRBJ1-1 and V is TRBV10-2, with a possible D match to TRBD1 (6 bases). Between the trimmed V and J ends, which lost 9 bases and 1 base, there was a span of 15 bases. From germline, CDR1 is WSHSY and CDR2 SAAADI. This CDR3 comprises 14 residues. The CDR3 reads CASVSGTQNTEAFF. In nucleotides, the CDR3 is TGCGCCAGTGTTTCCGGGACACAGAACACTGAAGCTTTCTTT.

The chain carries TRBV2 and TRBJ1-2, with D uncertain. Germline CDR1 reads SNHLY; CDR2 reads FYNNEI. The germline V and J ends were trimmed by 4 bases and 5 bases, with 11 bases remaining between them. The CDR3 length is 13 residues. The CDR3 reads CASSVLGSYGYTF. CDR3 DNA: TGTGCCAGCAGTGTGCTAGGGTCGTATGGCTACACCTTC.

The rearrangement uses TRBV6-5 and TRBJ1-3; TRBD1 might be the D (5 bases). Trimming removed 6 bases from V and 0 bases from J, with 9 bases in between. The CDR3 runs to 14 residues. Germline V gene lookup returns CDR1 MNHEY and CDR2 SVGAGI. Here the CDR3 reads CASRLGGSGNTIYF. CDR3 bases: TGTGCCAGCAGGCTCGGGGGCTCTGGAAACACCATATATTTT.

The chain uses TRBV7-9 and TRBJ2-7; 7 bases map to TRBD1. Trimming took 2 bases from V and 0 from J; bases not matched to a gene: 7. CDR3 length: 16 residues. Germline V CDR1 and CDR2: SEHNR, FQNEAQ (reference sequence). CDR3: CASSLNRGQSSYEQYF. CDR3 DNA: TGTGCCAGCAGCTTAAACAGGGGTCAAAGCTCCTACGAGCAGTACTTC. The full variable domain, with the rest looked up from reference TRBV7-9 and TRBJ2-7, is DTGVSQNPRHKITKRGQNVTFRCDPISEHNRLYWYRQTLGQGPEFLTYFQNEAQLEKSRLLSDRFSAERPKGSFSTLEIQRTEQGDSAMYLCASSLNRGQSSYEQYFGPGTRLTVT.

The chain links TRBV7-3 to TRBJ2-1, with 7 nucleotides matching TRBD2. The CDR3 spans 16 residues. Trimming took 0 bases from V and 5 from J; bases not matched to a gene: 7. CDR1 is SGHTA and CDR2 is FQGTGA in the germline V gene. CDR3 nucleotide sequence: TGTGCCAGCAGCTTAACGGGCGGGGGTTGGAACAATGAGCAGTTCTTC. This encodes CASSLTGGGWNNEQFF.

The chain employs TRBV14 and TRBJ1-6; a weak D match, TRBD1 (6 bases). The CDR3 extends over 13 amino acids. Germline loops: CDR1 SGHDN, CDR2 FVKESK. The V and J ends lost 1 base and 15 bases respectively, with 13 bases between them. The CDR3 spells CASSQVQGISLHF. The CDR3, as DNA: TGTGCCAGCAGCCAAGTACAGGGTATAAGCCTCCACTTT.

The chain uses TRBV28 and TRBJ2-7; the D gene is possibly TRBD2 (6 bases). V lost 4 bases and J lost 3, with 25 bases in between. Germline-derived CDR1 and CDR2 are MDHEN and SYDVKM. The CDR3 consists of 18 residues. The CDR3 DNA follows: TGTGCCAGCAGTTCGAACAAAAATCCGGGACTGACATTCTACGAGCAGTACTTC. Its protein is CASSSNKNPGLTFYEQYF.

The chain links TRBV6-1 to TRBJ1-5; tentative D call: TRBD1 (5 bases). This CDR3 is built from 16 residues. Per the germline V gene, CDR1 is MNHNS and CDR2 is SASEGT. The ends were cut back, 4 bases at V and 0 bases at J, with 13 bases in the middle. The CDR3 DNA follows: TGTGCCAGCAGTGGGGGGTCGACAGATAGCAATCAGCCCCAGCATTTT. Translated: CASSGGSTDSNQPQHF.

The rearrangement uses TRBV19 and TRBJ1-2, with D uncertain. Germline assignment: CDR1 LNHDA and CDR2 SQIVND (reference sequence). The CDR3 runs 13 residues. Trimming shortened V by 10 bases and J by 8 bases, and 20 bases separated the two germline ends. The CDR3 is CATAPIGIRGYTF. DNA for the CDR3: TGTGCCACCGCCCCAATAGGGATTAGGGGCTACACCTTC. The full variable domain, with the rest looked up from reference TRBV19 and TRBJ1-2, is DGGITQSPKYLFRKEGQNVTLSCEQNLNHDAMYWYRQDPGQGLRLIYYSQIVNDFQKGDIAEGYSVSREKKESFPLTVTSAQKNPTAFYLCATAPIGIRGYTFGSGTRLTVV.

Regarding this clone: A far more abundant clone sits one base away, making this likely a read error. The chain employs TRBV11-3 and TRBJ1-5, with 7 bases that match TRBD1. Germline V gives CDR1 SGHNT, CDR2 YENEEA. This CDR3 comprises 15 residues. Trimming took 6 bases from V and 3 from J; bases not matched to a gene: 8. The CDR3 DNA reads TGTGCCAGCAGTGAGGGGGCGGGGGTCAATCAGCCCCAGCATTTT. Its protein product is CASSEGAGVNQPQHF.

CDR3 nucleotides: TGCGCCAGCAGTGAAACGGTTACTAGCACAGATACGCAGTATTTT. It is translated as CASSETVTSTDTQYF. V usage is TRBV5-1 and J usage is TRBJ2-3; D not resolved. V lost 5 bases, J lost 0 bases, and 13 bases lay in between. The CDR3 spans 15 residues. CDR1 SGHRS and CDR2 YFSETQ come from the germline V gene.

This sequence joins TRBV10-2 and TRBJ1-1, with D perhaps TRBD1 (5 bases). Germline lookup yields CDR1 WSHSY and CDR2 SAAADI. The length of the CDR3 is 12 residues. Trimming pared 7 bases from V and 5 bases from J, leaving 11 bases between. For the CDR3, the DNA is TGCGCCAGCACCCGGGGGTGGACTGAAGCTTTCTTT. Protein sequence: CASTRGWTEAFF.

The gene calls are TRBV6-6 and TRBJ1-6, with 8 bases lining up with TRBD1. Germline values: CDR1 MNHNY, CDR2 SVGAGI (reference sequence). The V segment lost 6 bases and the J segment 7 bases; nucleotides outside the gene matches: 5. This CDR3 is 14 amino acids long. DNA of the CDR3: TGTGCCAGCAGGGGACAGGTAGCCAATTCACCCCTCCACTTT. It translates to CASRGQVANSPLHF.

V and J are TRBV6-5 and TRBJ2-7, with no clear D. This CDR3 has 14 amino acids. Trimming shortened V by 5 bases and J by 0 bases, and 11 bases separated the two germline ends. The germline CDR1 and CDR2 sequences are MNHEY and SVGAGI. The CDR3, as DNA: TGTGCCAGCAGTAAGGCGGTAGGCTCCTACGAGCAGTACGTC. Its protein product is CASSKAVGSYEQYV.

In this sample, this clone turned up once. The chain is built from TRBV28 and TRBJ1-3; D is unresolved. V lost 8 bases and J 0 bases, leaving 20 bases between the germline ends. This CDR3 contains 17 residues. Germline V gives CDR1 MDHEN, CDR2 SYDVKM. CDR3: CASCHSIQFSSGNTIYF. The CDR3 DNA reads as TGTGCCAGCTGTCACTCAATACAGTTCAGCTCTGGAAACACCATATATTTT.

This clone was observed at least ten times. The CDR3, as DNA: TGTGCCAGCAGTGGAGTGAACCCTCGATCCCCCCTCCACTTT. This translates into CASSGVNPRSPLHF. The rearrangement links TRBV2 to TRBJ1-6; the D is unclear. V was pared by 4 bases and J by 13 bases, with 17 bases between. This CDR3 contains 14 residues. The germline gives CDR1 SNHLY, CDR2 FYNNEI.

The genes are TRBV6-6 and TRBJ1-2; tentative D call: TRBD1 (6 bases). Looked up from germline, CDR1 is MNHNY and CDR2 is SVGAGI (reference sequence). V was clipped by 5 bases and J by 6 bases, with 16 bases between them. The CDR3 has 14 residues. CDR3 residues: CASSKQGGWDGYTF. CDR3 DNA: TGTGCCAGCAGTAAACAGGGAGGGTGGGATGGCTACACCTTC.

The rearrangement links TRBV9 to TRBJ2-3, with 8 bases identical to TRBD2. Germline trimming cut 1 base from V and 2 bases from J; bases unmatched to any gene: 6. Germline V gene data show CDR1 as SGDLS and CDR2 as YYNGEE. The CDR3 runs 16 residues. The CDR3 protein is CASSVKERGLTDTQYF. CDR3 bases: TGTGCCAGCAGCGTAAAAGAGCGGGGGCTCACAGATACGCAGTATTTT.

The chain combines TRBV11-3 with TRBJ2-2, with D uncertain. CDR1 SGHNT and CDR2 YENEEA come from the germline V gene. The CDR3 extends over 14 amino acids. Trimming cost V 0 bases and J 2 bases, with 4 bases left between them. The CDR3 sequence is CASSLDGNTGELFF. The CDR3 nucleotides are TGTGCCAGCAGCTTAGACGGTAACACCGGGGAGCTGTTTTTT. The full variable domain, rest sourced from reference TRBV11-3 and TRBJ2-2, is EAGVVQSPRYKIIEKKQPVAFWCNPISGHNTLYWYLQNLGQGPELLIRYENEEAVDDSQLPKDRFSAERLKGVDSTLKIQPAELGDSAVYLCASSLDGNTGELFFGEGSRLTVL.

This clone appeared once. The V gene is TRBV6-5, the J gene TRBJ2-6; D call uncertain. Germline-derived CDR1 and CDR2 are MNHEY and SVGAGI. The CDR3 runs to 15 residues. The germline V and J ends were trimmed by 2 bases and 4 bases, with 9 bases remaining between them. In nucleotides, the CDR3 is TGTGCCAGCAGTTACGGGCAGGCCGGGGCCAACGTCCTGACTTTC. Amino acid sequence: CASSYGQAGANVLTF.

The chain's CDR3 is CASRLAGLAGPYEQYF. DNA for the CDR3: TGTGCCAGTAGATTGGCGGGGCTGGCAGGACCCTACGAGCAGTACTTC. The chain is built from TRBV19 and TRBJ2-7, with a possible D match to TRBD2 (6 bases). The germline V gene encodes CDR1 LNHDA and CDR2 SQIVND (reference sequence). Trimming pared 6 bases from V and 2 bases from J, leaving 20 bases between. This CDR3 has 16 residues.

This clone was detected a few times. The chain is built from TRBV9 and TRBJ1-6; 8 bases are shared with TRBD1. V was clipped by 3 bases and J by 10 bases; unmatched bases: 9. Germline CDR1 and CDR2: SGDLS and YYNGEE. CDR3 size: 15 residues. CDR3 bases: TGTGCCAGCAGCGCACGAGGACAGGGCGACTCACCCCTCCACTTT. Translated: CASSARGQGDSPLHF.